This TCR beta chain originates from a study of shared clonotypes between healthy human individuals. TCRdb keeps only in-frame clones here, not all; method: immunoSEQ multiplex PCR. This sample yields about 2.2 million clones, of which 93% are seen a single time; roughly 1.7% belongs to the top ten. Germline V gene data show CDR1 as MDHEN and CDR2 as SYDVKM. J gave up 5 bases and V 6 bases, and 9 bases lay outside the gene matches. The CDR3 sequence is 15 residues long. Naive CD8 isolation took CD45RO-negative cells positively selected for CCR7 and excluded terminally differentiated effector memory CD45RA+ cells.

This chain joins TRBV28 and TRBJ2-5, with 10 bases lining up with TRBD1. This TCR was recovered from a man younger than 35 in good health. Some clones in this sample may be carry-over from other donors' samples. The sample was naive CD8+ T cells from PBMCs. CDR3 nucleotides: TGTGCCAGCAGACTTTGGACAGGGGGTAGTGAGACCCAGTACTTC. Protein sequence: CASRLWTGGSETQYF.